The following is a TCR beta chain sequence with its context. Its antigen is still unknown. No base qualities exist here, and no much larger clone lies one base off it. This sample is drawn from a study of blood T cell repertoires in COVID-19 (TCRdb year 2020). For the wider study: The collaborator samples originated in the United States, Italy and Spain and spanned the acute and convalescent phases of COVID-19. The samples were drawn from the first 160 participants of the ongoing ImmuneRACE study and from 950 to 1,500 subjects provided by 6 global collaborators. Subjects who had been exposed to COVID-19, were actively infected with it, or had recovered from it provided the deeply sampled blood TCRbeta repertoires that made up the dataset. The repertoires were released in a freely available public database meant as a resource for research on the immune response to SARS-CoV-2. Where available, HLA class I and class II types were taken from metadata supplied by the sample provider and were not determined by assay-based typing. The prospective study material was composed of cDNA or gDNA derived from T cells, B-cell-depleted T cells, or PBMCs. Sample metadata almost always included a de-identified subject ID, COVID-19 status, age in years and sex.

Each collaborating institution followed its own protocols to collect whole blood in K2EDTA tubes. For TCRbeta analysis, collaborators shipped samples as frozen whole blood, isolated PBMCs, or DNA extracted from either of those sample types. The CDR3 has 13 amino acids, counting the end cysteine and phenylalanine. Left in the record is the CDR3 DNA by itself, 39 bases read in frame from the first base. As encoded in the germline V gene, CDR1 is SGHTA while CDR2 is FQGTGA. Trimming takes 0 bases from V and 10 bases from J, and the germline ends sit 11 bases apart. TCRbeta CDR3 regions were amplified from genomic DNA by means of the immunoSEQ Assay, a bias-controlled multiplex PCR. On the authors' methods: The number of nucleated cells in each sample was estimated by amplification of reference gene primers within the assay. Sequence reads were collapsed and filtered to measure the absolute abundance of every unique TCRbeta CDR3 rearrangement. Productive Simpson clonality was computed per sample as the square root of Simpson's diversity index over productive rearrangements. TCRdb carries this immuneACCESS record with in-frame sequences only. Its versions omit some clonotypes, under half of them owing to an unresolved V gene in the studies checked, with the rest unexplained. V and J calls and clone size are copied from that table; D and trimming were computed from the DNA. The sample has tens of thousands of clones on record, around 90% of them singletons. The ten biggest clones cover approximately 5.1% of the sample.

The paper as a whole reports these results and caveats: The quantity of clinical and demographic metadata differed by source and by participant and was supplied without curation.

The receptor was derived from a human donor in a cohort sampled during active COVID-19. The rearranged chain carries TRBV7-3 and TRBJ2-3, with no D gene named confidently. Sequenced material: peripheral blood. DNA sequence: TGTGCCAGCAGCTTAACTACCCCTTCGGCGCAGTATTTT. It is translated as CASSLTTPSAQYF.